Here is one T cell receptor (beta chain) with its context. These data come from a study of blood T cell repertoires in COVID-19. The CDR3 sequence is 16 residues long. Per the germline V gene, CDR1 is MNHNS and CDR2 is SASEGT. V was clipped by 3 bases and J by 4 bases, with 19 bases between them. Here immunoSEQ multiplex PCR was the method, and the copy in TCRdb shows in-frame clones only, minus some. The sample includes some 370,000 clones, around 86% of them seen just once. Sequenced: PBMCs or T cells enriched from blood (not recorded which). The V and J genes are TRBV6-1 and TRBJ2-7; TRBD2 might be the D (6 bases). The sequence came from a woman aged 45-65 years who had recovered from COVID-19. CDR3 residues: CASSDPSGGARYEQYF. CDR3 DNA: TGTGCCAGCAGTGATCCCTCCGGAGGGGCGCGGTACGAGCAGTACTTC.